This TCR beta chain was captured in a study of vaccination and CD4 T cells after COVID-19 (dated by TCRdb to between 2020 and 2023). Turning to the overall study: Every convalescent patient had a positive nasal swab PCR test for SARS-CoV-2, with mild disease in nine patients and severe disease in one. Overlapping spike peptide pools from SARS-CoV-2 and from the common cold coronaviruses HCoV-NL63, HCoV-OC43 and HCoV-229E were used as culture stimuli. Control cultures received a CEFX viral epitope pool as the positive control, an HIV-1 Nef peptide pool as the negative control, or no peptide. Participants got two doses of the Pfizer-BioNTech BNT162b2 vaccine (n=8) or two doses of the Moderna mRNA-1273 vaccine (n=2). Post-COVID blood samples were collected from convalescent patients a median of approximately 100 days after diagnosis, with a range of about 35 to 170 days. Post-vaccine blood samples were obtained a median of roughly 75 days after the second vaccine dose, with a range of roughly 12 to 250 days. The convalescent cohort included six males and four females, with two Hispanic individuals, seven Caucasians, two Asians and one multiracial person. The spike-specific CD4+ TCR repertoire was compared before and after mRNA vaccination in approximately ten COVID-19 convalescent patients and several infection-naive healthy vaccine recipients.

Trimming costs V 0 bases and J 4 bases, and their ends lie 15 bases apart. Spanning cysteine to phenylalanine, the CDR3 consists of 16 amino acids. Only the CDR3 portion is preserved as DNA: 48 bases, with reading frame beginning at the first base. The study at large found these results: Although the median number of SARS-CoV-2-reactive clonotypes went up from roughly 19 after infection to more than 30 after vaccination, the increase was not significant. The study included relatively few convalescent patients and did not analyze early timepoints after natural infection. In convalescent patients, nearly all vaccine-specific clones (304 of 307) were found to be mono-reactive for SARS-CoV-2 spike rather than cross-reactive with common cold coronaviruses. In convalescent patients, a median approximately 83% of post-vaccine SARS-CoV-2-reactive clones were detected only after vaccination, suggesting vaccine-specific priming.

This clonotype turned up a few times. Its recognized antigen is unknown. Base qualities are not at hand, and no much larger clone is one base apart. The library was prepared using PCR. At the Johns Hopkins FTIC core, DNA from the cultured CD4+ T cells underwent TCR sequencing with the Oncomine TCR Beta short-read assay. Genomic DNA was extracted from the cultured CD4+ T cells with the QIAamp micro DNA kit. The Oncomine TCR Beta libraries from cultured CD4+ T cells were pooled using unique dual indexes and then sequenced on an Illumina iSeq 100. The paper's data handling went like this. Non-productive sequences were filtered out, and CDR3s that did not start with C, did not end with F or W, or were shorter than 7 amino acids were discarded. Antigen-specific clonotypes were identified with the MANAFEST web application by comparing peptide-stimulated wells with reference and other culture wells. Positive clones required FDR below 0.05, an odds ratio above 5, and productive frequency above 0.1% in at least two of three replicate wells. Clonotypes that were significantly expanded in both SARS-CoV-2 spike wells and at least one common cold coronavirus spike condition were defined as cross-reactive. CDR3 homology was assessed with Levenshtein distances (stringdist) and unrooted phylogenetic trees (ape) in R version 3.6.1. Clones were called with MiXCR by TCRdb after fastp trimmed the public reads at Q25, and only in-frame beta chains were retained. Here each entry gathers all rows of one CDR3 protein and keeps the most common genes and DNA. TCRdb, rather than the study authors, made the V and J calls. Here the sample has several thousand distinct CDR3 sequences; 16% occur a single time. The ten biggest clones cover roughly a fifth of the sample.

Read against the paper, the sample's treatment or condition label means: roughly 11-day PBMC culture with coronavirus spike peptide pools or control peptides (ViraFEST assay). The study used the ViraFEST assay, which expanded antigen-specific T cells with peptide pools and then identified expanded clonotypes by TCR sequencing. Positive SARS-CoV-2 PCR tests in the convalescent patients dated from March to December 2020, before Alpha, Beta and Delta variants emerged in the United States. More than 1.5 million PBMCs per well were cultured in IMDM with approximately 5% human AB serum and about 9.2 IU/ml IL-2, plus 10 ug/ml peptide pools. Half of the culture medium was replaced with fresh IL-2-containing medium on days 3 and 7. Once the cells had been in culture for around 10 days, the EasySep CD4+ T cell isolation kit was used to isolate CD4+ T cells by negative selection. Ficoll-Paque Plus gradient centrifugation was used to isolate PBMCs from whole blood, and the isolated PBMCs were then either used fresh or cryopreserved at -140C. Triplicate wells were generally used for each culture condition.

The material sequenced was CD4+ T cells from blood, cultured in vitro. This receptor was taken from a human donor who had recovered from COVID-19. In this chain, TRBV23-1 is recombined with TRBJ1-1; TRBD1 is a weak D gene call, 5 bases matching. TRBV23-1 is an ORF, with its function uncertain. CDR3 sequence: CASSQSSPRGATEAFF. The nucleotide sequence reads TGCGCCAGCAGTCAATCAAGTCCACGCGGGGCCACTGAAGCTTTCTTT.